The T cell receptor beta chain under discussion was sequenced for a study of cytomegalovirus exposure and HLA in healthy donors. Trimming took 7 bases from V and 6 from J, leaving 10 bases between them. This CDR3 is built from 12 residues. CDR1 is SEHNR, CDR2 FQNEAQ, per germline (reference sequence). Amplification used 60 Vbeta primers and 13 Jbeta primers. Generated by immunoSEQ multiplex PCR, the TCRdb table keeps only in-frame clones and is missing some. The sample includes about 93,000 clones, about two thirds of them seen just once. Sequencing used PBMCs. J is TRBJ1-5 and V is TRBV7-9; no definite D call. The source is a boy between 10 and 17 years old in good health and CMV-seropositive. CDR3 protein: CASTHGIQPQHF. In nucleotides, the CDR3 is TGTGCCAGCACCCACGGGATTCAGCCCCAGCATTTT. Based on the CDR3 plus reference TRBV7-9 and TRBJ1-5, the full variable domain is DTGVSQNPRHKITKRGQNVTFRCDPISEHNRLYWYRQTLGQGPEFLTYFQNEAQLEKSRLLSDRFSAERPKGSFSTLEIQRTEQGDSAMYLCASTHGIQPQHFGDGTRLSIL.